This TCR beta chain was profiled in a study of cytotoxic CD8 clonotypes in ibrutinib-treated CLL. Across the whole study: Response sampling came at median around a year of treatment, ranging roughly 6 to 36 months.

Researchers set a sequencing depth target of 1 in 200,000 to 1 in 1 million T cells. Some clones are missing from TCRdb's copy, which holds only in-frame ones; the method was immunoSEQ multiplex PCR. The table lists about 200,000 clones, 55% to 85% of them singletons. The V end was cut by 4 bases, the J end by 8 bases, with 18 bases between. Germline CDR1 reads SGHRS; CDR2 reads YFSETQ. The CDR3 spans 14 residues. The rearrangement links TRBV5-1 to TRBJ1-1, with a weak D call TRBD1 (6 bases). Sequenced material: PBMCs, taken after 24 months of ibrutinib treatment. The TCR sequence derives from a human donor with chronic lymphocytic leukemia. CDR3 residues: CASSALQGSGEAFF. CDR3 nucleotides: TGCGCCAGCAGCGCCCTACAGGGATCAGGAGAAGCTTTCTTT.